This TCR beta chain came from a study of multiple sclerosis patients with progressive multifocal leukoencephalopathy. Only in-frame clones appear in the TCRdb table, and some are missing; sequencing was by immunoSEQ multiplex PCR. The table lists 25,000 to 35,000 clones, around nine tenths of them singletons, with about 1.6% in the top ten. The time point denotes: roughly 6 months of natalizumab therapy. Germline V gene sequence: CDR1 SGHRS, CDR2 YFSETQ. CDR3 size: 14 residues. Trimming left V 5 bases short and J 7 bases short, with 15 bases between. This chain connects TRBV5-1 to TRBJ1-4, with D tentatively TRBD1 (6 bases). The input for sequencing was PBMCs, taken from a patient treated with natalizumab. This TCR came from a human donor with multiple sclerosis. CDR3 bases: TGCGCCAGCAGACCACAGGGTAGTAGTGAAAAACTGTTTTTT. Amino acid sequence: CASRPQGSSEKLFF.